The 18 T cell receptor beta chains in this list originate from one sample, sequenced in a study of T cells after yellow fever vaccination. TCRdb re-called the 5' RACE reads through MiXCR, storing one row per CDR3 protein. The table lists hundreds of thousands of distinct CDR3 sequences, roughly 8.3% of them singletons. Sequencing was performed on PBMCs, taken about 41 days after the first yellow fever vaccination. Every receptor here comes from a young man who received the YFV17D yellow fever vaccine.

J is TRBJ1-1 and V is TRBV5-1, with D unresolved. CDR1 SGHRS and CDR2 YFSETQ come from the germline V gene. Deletions cut 2 bases from V and 7 bases from J, with 9 bases between. The CDR3 is 12 amino acids. The CDR3 DNA reads TGCGCCAGCAGCTTTGCGGGGTTTGAAGCTTTCTTT. It is translated as CASSFAGFEAFF.

The V call is TRBV9, the J call TRBJ2-5, with D possibly being TRBD2 (7 bases). This CDR3 has 16 amino acids. Germline V gives CDR1 SGDLS, CDR2 YYNGEE. V lost 4 bases and J lost 1, with 17 bases in between. CDR3: CASSSARGASQETQYF. As DNA, the CDR3 is TGTGCCAGCAGCTCGGCCCGGGGGGCTAGCCAAGAGACCCAGTACTTC.

The CDR3 DNA sequence: TGTGCCAGCAGCCAAGAGACGGAAGCTAACTATGGCTACACCTTC. Protein sequence: CASSQETEANYGYTF. The chain carries TRBV4-2 and TRBJ1-2; D is unclear. V was pared by 0 bases and J by 0 bases, with 8 bases between. The CDR3 extends over 15 amino acids. CDR1 and CDR2 (germline): LGHNA, YNFKEQ.

This clonotype appeared many times. V is TRBV29-1 and J is TRBJ1-2; TRBD1 matches at 8 bases. This CDR3 is built from 12 residues. The J segment lost 2 bases and the V segment lost 4 bases, leaving 0 bases of the junction unmatched. Germline CDR1 reads SQVTM; CDR2 reads ANQGSEA. Here the CDR3 reads CSVGDRNYGYTF. The CDR3 DNA follows: TGCAGCGTTGGGGACAGGAACTATGGCTACACCTTC.

This clonotype turned up a few times. V usage is TRBV7-2 and J usage is TRBJ2-1; no definite D call. The CDR3 length is 13 residues. V was clipped by 5 bases and J by 10 bases, with 15 bases between them. CDR1 is SGHTA and CDR2 is FQGNSA in the germline V gene. The CDR3 sequence is CASSLQKVKEQFF. The CDR3 DNA is TGTGCCAGCAGCCTACAAAAGGTGAAGGAGCAGTTCTTC.

This clonotype was seen only a few times. The chain couples TRBV5-1 to TRBJ2-7, with TRBD1 as a possible D gene (5 bases). V was clipped by 3 bases and J by 2 bases, with 21 bases between them. CDR1 is SGHRS and CDR2 is YFSETQ in the germline V gene. The CDR3 is 17 amino acids. The CDR3 DNA reads as TGCGCCAGCAGCTACACATACCCGAGACAGTTCCCCTACGAGCAGTACTTC. Amino acids: CASSYTYPRQFPYEQYF.

The chain employs TRBV18 and TRBJ1-2, with D possibly being TRBD1 (5 bases). The V gene's germline CDR1 is KGHSH and CDR2 LQKENI. Trimming pared 1 base from V and 5 bases from J, leaving 20 bases between. CDR3 length: 17 residues. Here the CDR3 DNA reads TGTGCCAGCTCACCACTGGGGCCAGCCGGACCCCAATATGGCTACACCTTC. Amino acid sequence: CASSPLGPAGPQYGYTF.

This clonotype has ten or more counts. The J gene is TRBJ2-2, the V gene TRBV27; D is perhaps TRBD1 (5 bases). V dropped 4 bases and J dropped 1 base, with 13 bases sitting between them. The CDR3 runs to 16 residues. Germline loops: CDR1 MNHEY, CDR2 SMNVEV (reference sequence). This chain's CDR3 is CASSSGQGWNTGELFF. The CDR3 DNA reads as TGTGCCAGCAGTTCCGGACAAGGGTGGAACACCGGGGAGCTGTTTTTT.

This clonotype has just a few counts. This sequence joins TRBV12-3 or TRBV12-4 and TRBJ1-1; D uncertain. V was cut by 3 bases and J by 5 bases, with 16 bases left in between. The CDR3 length is 15 residues. CDR3: CASSFGEEIGTEAFF. CDR3 nucleotides: TGTGCCAGCAGTTTCGGGGAGGAGATAGGGACTGAAGCTTTCTTT.

Many counts were recorded for this clonotype. The chain has TRBV28 and TRBJ2-7; D unresolved. Germline V lookup: CDR1 MDHEN, CDR2 SYDVKM. The ends were cut back, 4 bases at V and 12 bases at J, with 16 bases in the middle. The CDR3 contains 12 residues. The CDR3 nucleotides read TGTGCCAGCAGTTGTCGGGCCCGGAGTGGGTACGTC. Translation: CASSCRARSGYV.

This clonotype came up many times. The rearrangement uses TRBV2 and TRBJ2-5; TRBD2 might be the D (6 bases). The CDR3 sequence is 13 residues long. V shed 2 bases and J shed 4 bases, with 8 bases lying between them. Germline values: CDR1 SNHLY, CDR2 FYNNEI. DNA of the CDR3: TGTGCCAGCAGTGAATTGGAGGGAGAGACCCAGTACTTC. Amino acids: CASSELEGETQYF.

This clonotype was counted a few times. The chain employs TRBV5-5 and TRBJ2-1, with D perhaps TRBD1 (5 bases). This CDR3 comprises 15 residues. The V and J ends lost 2 bases and 2 bases respectively, with 11 bases between them. The germline gives CDR1 SGHKS, CDR2 YYEKEE (reference sequence). CDR3 in amino acids: CASSFSGYPYNEQFF. As DNA, the CDR3 is TGTGCCAGCAGCTTTTCAGGGTATCCCTACAATGAGCAGTTCTTC.

The chain joins TRBV5-1 to TRBJ1-5, with D uncertain. The CDR3 spans 13 residues. V was trimmed by 2 bases and J by 8 bases, leaving 11 bases between them. Looked up from germline, CDR1 is SGHRS and CDR2 is YFSETQ. The CDR3: CASSFGPGEPQHF. The CDR3 DNA follows: TGCGCCAGCAGCTTCGGACCAGGAGAGCCCCAGCATTTT.

This clonotype was found a few times. This sequence joins TRBV7-2 and TRBJ1-5; D is perhaps TRBD1 (6 bases). Germline lookup yields CDR1 SGHTA and CDR2 FQGNSA. The CDR3 runs to 14 residues. V was pared by 3 bases and J by 4 bases, with 10 bases between. CDR3 DNA: TGTGCCAGCAGCTTTACAGGGACTAATCAGCCCCAGCATTTT. Translating it yields CASSFTGTNQPQHF.

This clonotype appeared a few times. The chain has TRBV11-2 and TRBJ2-1; maybe TRBD2 (6 bases). The CDR3 consists of 15 residues. Germline V CDR1 and CDR2: SGHAT, FQNNGV. Trimming shortened V by 3 bases and J by 5 bases, and 14 bases separated the two germline ends. The CDR3 loop reads CASSFKLATHNEQFF. Here the CDR3 DNA reads TGTGCCAGCAGCTTCAAACTAGCAACCCACAATGAGCAGTTCTTC.

This clonotype was seen more than once but under ten times. The genes are TRBV25-1 and TRBJ2-5, with no clear D. The germline CDR1 and CDR2 sequences are MGHDK and SYGVNS. The CDR3 is 14 residues long. V was clipped by 4 bases and J by 0 bases, with 9 bases between them. This CDR3 is CASSGHQYQETQYF. CDR3 nucleotide sequence: TGTGCCAGCAGTGGGCACCAGTACCAAGAGACCCAGTACTTC.

This clonotype came up a few times. The chain has TRBV5-4 and TRBJ1-1, with TRBD1 identical over 9 bases. CDR3 length: 16 residues. The germline CDR1 and CDR2 sequences are SGHNT and YYREEE (reference sequence). V trimming: 2 bases; J trimming: 1 base; junction bases outside the gene matches: 6. In nucleotides, the CDR3 is TGTGCCAGCAGCTTACCACAGGGGGCAAGGAACACTGAAGCTTTCTTT. It codes for CASSLPQGARNTEAFF.

The V call is TRBV10-3, the J call TRBJ2-3; 9 bases are a match to TRBD1. Trimming at V came to 11 bases and at J to 2 bases, leaving 8 bases not matched to a gene. The CDR3 covers 14 residues. CDR1 ENHRY and CDR2 SYGVKD come from the germline V gene. CDR3 sequence reads: CASKGQGPTDTQYF. The CDR3 DNA sequence: TGTGCCTCGAAGGGACAGGGACCCACAGATACGCAGTATTTT.